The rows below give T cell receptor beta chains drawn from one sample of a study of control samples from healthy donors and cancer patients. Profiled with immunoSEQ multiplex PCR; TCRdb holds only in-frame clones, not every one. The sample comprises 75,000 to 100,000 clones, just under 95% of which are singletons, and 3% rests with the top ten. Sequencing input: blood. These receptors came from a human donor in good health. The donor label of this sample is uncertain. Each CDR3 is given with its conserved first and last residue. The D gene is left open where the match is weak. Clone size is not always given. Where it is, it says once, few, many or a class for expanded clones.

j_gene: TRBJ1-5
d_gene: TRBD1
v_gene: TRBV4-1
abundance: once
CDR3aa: CASSRGTGENSNQPQHF
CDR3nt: TGCGCCAGCAGCCGCGGGACAGGGGAAAATAGCAATCAGCCCCAGCATTTT

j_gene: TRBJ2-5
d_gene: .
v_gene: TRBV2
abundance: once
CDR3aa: CASHYGPLGETQYF
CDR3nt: TGTGCCAGCCATTACGGACCCTTAGGAGAGACCCAGTACTTC

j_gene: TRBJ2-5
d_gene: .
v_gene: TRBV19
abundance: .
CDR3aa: CASSMAETQYF
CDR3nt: TGTGCCAGTAGTATGGCAGAGACCCAGTACTTC

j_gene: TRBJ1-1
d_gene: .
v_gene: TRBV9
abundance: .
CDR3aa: CASSKEGNTEAFF
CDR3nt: TGTGCCAGCAGCAAAGAAGGTAACACTGAAGCTTTCTTT

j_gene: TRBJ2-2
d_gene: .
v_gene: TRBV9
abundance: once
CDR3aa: CASSVAWDVTGELFF
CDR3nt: TGTGCCAGCAGCGTAGCTTGGGATGTGACCGGGGAGCTGTTTTTT

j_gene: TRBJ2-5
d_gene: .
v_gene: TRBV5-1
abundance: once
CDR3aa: CASSLLNTQETQYF
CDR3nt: TGCGCCAGCAGCCTATTAAATACACAAGAGACCCAGTACTTC

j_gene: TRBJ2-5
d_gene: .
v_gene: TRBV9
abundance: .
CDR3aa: CASNRGATQETQYF
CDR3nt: TGTGCCTCAAATCGGGGGGCAACCCAAGAGACCCAGTACTTC

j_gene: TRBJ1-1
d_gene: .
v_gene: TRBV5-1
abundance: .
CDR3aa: CASSVSDMNTEAFF
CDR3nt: TGCGCCAGCAGCGTATCGGACATGAACACTGAAGCTTTCTTT

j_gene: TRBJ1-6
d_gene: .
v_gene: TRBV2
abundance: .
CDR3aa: CASSAPSRETYNSPLHF
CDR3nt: TGTGCCAGCAGCGCCCCCAGCAGGGAGACCTATAATTCACCCCTCCACTTT

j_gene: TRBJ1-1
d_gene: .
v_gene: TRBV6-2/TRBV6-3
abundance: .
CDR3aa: CASSPSSKGEAFF
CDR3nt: TGTGCCAGCAGCCCCTCTTCCAAAGGTGAAGCTTTCTTT

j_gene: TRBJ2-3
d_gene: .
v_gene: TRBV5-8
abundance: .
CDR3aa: CASSHPWSRGGTDTQYF
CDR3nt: TGTGCCAGCAGTCATCCGTGGTCGAGGGGGGGCACAGATACGCAGTATTTT

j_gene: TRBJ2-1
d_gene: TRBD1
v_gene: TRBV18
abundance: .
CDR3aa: CASSPSGQGDNEQFF
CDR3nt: TGTGCCAGCTCACCCTCGGGACAGGGGGACAATGAGCAGTTCTTC

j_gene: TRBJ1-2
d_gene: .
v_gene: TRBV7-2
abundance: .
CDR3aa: CASSRPRQNYGYTF
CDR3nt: TGTGCCAGCAGCCGTCCAAGACAGAACTATGGCTACACCTTC

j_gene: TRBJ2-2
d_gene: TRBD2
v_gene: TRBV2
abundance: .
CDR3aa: CASSFLHPGREATGELFF
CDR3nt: TGTGCCAGCAGTTTTCTACACCCGGGGAGGGAGGCCACCGGGGAGCTGTTTTTT

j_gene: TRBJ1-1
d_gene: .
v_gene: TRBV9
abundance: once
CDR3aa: CASSVGWGAAAFF
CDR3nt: TGTGCCAGCAGCGTAGGATGGGGGGCAGCTGCTTTCTTT

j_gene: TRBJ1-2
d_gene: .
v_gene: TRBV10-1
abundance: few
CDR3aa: CASSESGGYGYTF
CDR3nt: TGCGCCAGCAGTGAGTCGGGAGGGTATGGCTACACCTTC

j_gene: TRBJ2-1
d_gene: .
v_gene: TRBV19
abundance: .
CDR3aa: CASSTGDSYNEQFF
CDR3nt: TGTGCCAGTAGTACCGGAGACTCCTACAATGAGCAGTTCTTC

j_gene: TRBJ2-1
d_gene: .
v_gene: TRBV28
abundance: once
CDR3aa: CASSEHGMTYNEQFF
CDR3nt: TGTGCCAGCAGTGAACACGGAATGACCTACAATGAGCAGTTCTTC

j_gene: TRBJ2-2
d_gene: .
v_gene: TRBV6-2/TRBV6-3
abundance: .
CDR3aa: CASSYLQNTGELFF
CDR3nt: TGTGCCAGCAGTTATTTACAGAACACCGGGGAGCTGTTTTTT

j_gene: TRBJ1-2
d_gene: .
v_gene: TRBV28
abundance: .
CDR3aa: CASNRLSYGYTF
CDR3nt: TGTGCCAGCAACAGGCTCAGCTATGGCTACACCTTC

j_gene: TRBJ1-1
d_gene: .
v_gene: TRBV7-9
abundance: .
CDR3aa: CASSFQLGTKNTEAFF
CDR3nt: TGTGCCAGCAGCTTCCAACTGGGGACAAAGAACACTGAAGCTTTCTTT

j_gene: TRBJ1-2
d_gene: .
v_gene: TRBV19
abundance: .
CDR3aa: CASSIMVGTRDYTF
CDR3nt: TGTGCCAGTAGTATTATGGTGGGGACCCGAGACTACACCTTC

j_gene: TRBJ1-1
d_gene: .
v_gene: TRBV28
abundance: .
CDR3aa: CASSLGIDTMNTEAFF
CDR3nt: TGTGCCAGCAGTTTGGGGATCGATACAATGAACACTGAAGCTTTCTTT

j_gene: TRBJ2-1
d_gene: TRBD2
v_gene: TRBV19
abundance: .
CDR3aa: CASSNPWEGGDEQFF
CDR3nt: TGTGCCAGTAGTAACCCCTGGGAGGGTGGGGATGAGCAGTTCTTC

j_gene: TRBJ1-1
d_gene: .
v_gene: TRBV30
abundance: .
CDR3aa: CAWSVLRYGGAAEAFF
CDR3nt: TGTGCCTGGAGTGTACTGAGGTACGGGGGCGCGGCTGAAGCTTTCTTT

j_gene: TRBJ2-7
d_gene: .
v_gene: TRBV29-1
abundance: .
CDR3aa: CSVGRGLEQYF
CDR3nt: TGCAGCGTAGGACGGGGGTTGGAGCAGTACTTC

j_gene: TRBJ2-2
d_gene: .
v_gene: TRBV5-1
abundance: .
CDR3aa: CASSLAYRTGELFF
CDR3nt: TGCGCCAGCAGCTTGGCTTACAGAACCGGGGAGCTGTTTTTT

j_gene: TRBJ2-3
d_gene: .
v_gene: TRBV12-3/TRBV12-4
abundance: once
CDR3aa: CASSKANTQYF
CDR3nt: TGTGCCAGCAGTAAAGCGAATACGCAGTATTTT